Below, 10 T cell receptor beta chains from the same sample are listed, as sequenced in a study of blood T cells in healthy people across ages. A second PCR of 7 to 11 cycles used a sample-barcoded 5' primer and a J-beta primer mix. TCRdb re-analysed the 5' RACE reads in MiXCR, keeping a single row per CDR3 protein. The data hold about 780,000 distinct CDR3 sequences, with about 59% observed a single time. The sequenced material came from blood. Receptors originate from a man aged 25-40 years in good health.

The chain is built from TRBV28 and TRBJ1-6, with TRBD1 as a possible D gene (5 bases). Germline V gives CDR1 MDHEN, CDR2 SYDVKM. CDR3 length equals 14 residues. V was pared by 3 bases and J by 4 bases, with 7 bases between. The DNA for the CDR3 is TGTGCCAGCAGTTTTGAGGGGTATAATTCACCCCTCCACTTT. Amino acid sequence: CASSFEGYNSPLHF.

The rearrangement joins TRBV27 to TRBJ2-5; D is possibly TRBD1 or TRBD2 (5 bases each). This CDR3 region has 15 residues. Trimming cost V 1 base and J 3 bases, with 12 bases left between them. The germline V gene has CDR1 MNHEY and CDR2 SMNVEV (reference sequence). The CDR3 nucleotides read TGTGCCAGCAGTTTATTGGGGGAAACTAAAGAGACCCAGTACTTC. It encodes CASSLLGETKETQYF.

The chain carries TRBV7-9 and TRBJ1-2; TRBD1 matches 8 bases. The germline V gene has CDR1 SEHNR and CDR2 FQNEAQ (reference sequence). V lost 5 bases and J lost 7; bases outside the gene matches: 12. The CDR3 length is 15 residues. The CDR3 nucleotides read TGTGCCAGCAGCACCTACAGGGGGAAGACTTCTGGCTACACCTTC. It is translated as CASSTYRGKTSGYTF.

The chain uses TRBV7-2 and TRBJ2-7; the D gene is possibly TRBD1 (5 bases). The DNA end is a closer match to TRBJ2-5, so the J assignment may be wrong. The CDR3 spans 13 residues. From germline, CDR1 is SGHTA and CDR2 FQGNSA. This CDR3 is CASSGRVSETQYF. CDR3 DNA sequence: TGTGCCAGCAGCGGCAGGGTATCCGAGACCCAGTACTTC.

The V and J genes are TRBV7-8 and TRBJ1-4, with 10 bases identical to TRBD1. CDR3 length: 15 residues. Unmatched junction bases numbered 6, after V lost 5 bases and J lost 6 bases. Germline V CDR1 and CDR2: SGHVS, FQNEAQ. CDR3 sequence: CASSRRTGGYEKLFF. For the CDR3, the DNA is TGTGCCAGCAGCCGCCGGACAGGGGGTTATGAAAAACTGTTTTTT.

This clonotype showed up just a few times. This chain uses TRBV5-1 with TRBJ1-2; 9 bases match TRBD1. V shed 3 bases and J 4 bases; nucleotides not matched to a gene: 10. CDR1 is SGHRS, CDR2 YFSETQ, per germline. The CDR3 totals 16 residues. The CDR3 region is CASSWEQGQGTYGYTF. In DNA, the CDR3 is TGCGCCAGCAGCTGGGAACAGGGACAGGGAACCTATGGCTACACCTTC.

The chain has TRBV13 and TRBJ1-1; TRBD1 matches 8 bases. This CDR3 region has 15 residues. Trimming removed 6 bases from V and 0 bases from J; junction bases left unmatched: 6. Germline loops: CDR1 PRHDT, CDR2 FYEKMQ (reference sequence). The DNA for the CDR3 is TGTGCCAGCAGTAATTCAGGGGGCATGAACACTGAAGCTTTCTTT. It translates to CASSNSGGMNTEAFF. Variable domain in full (rest from reference TRBV13 and TRBJ1-1): AAGVIQSPRHLIKEKRETATLKCYPIPRHDTVYWYQQGPGQDPQFLISFYEKMQSDKGSIPDRFSAQQFSDYHSELNMSSLELGDSALYFCASSNSGGMNTEAFFGQGTRLTVV.

The sample holds a few counts of this clonotype. The rearrangement joins TRBV28 to TRBJ2-6; D ambiguous. The CDR3 is 15 residues long. Trimming shortened V by 3 bases and J by 0 bases, and 6 bases separated the two germline ends. Germline V CDR1 and CDR2: MDHEN, SYDVKM. The chain's CDR3 is CASSFAFSGANVLTF. DNA for the CDR3: TGTGCCAGCAGTTTCGCTTTCTCTGGGGCCAACGTCCTGACTTTC.

V gene TRBV7-6 combines with J gene TRBJ1-6; TRBD1 aligns across 9 bases. CDR3 size: 20 residues. Germline lookup yields CDR1 SGHVS and CDR2 FNYEAQ. V shed 6 bases, J shed 4 bases, and the junction held 19 bases outside the gene matches. The CDR3 nucleotides are TGTGCCAGCAGTTTGTTACCGGTGGACAGGGGCGGAATTTATAATTCACCCCTCCACTTT. It translates to CASSLLPVDRGGIYNSPLHF.

This chain connects TRBV6-5 to TRBJ2-1; 8 positions agree with TRBD1. CDR3 length: 16 residues. J was trimmed by 3 bases and V by 5 bases; bases with no gene match: 9. CDR1 is MNHEY, CDR2 SVGAGI, per germline. The CDR3 region has the DNA TGTGCCAGCAGTCTAGGGTCCGGGACAGGCTACAATGAGCAGTTCTTC. Its protein product is CASSLGSGTGYNEQFF.